Listed here is a single T cell receptor beta chain. Patients were ineligible given autoimmune disease history or systemic immunosuppression. This specimen comes from a study of OX40 agonist ivuxolimab in advanced cancers. Sequenced by immunoSEQ multiplex PCR; TCRdb stores in-frame clones only, minus some. The sample includes about 91,000 clones, 65% to 90% of them seen just once. Germline V CDR1 and CDR2: SNHLY, FYNNEI. This CDR3 has 15 amino acids. The trim removed 6 bases at V and 6 bases at J, leaving 7 bases unmatched. This TCR derives from an adult with an advanced solid tumor such as melanoma, head and neck, liver or kidney cancer. Sequences were derived from CD4+ or CD8+ T cells sorted from blood, sampled in a trial of the OX40 agonist ivuxolimab. The chain uses TRBV2 and TRBJ2-1, with 11 positions matching TRBD2. CDR3 sequence: CASRATSGSSNEQFF. CDR3 DNA sequence: TGTGCCAGCAGAGCAACTAGCGGGAGTTCCAATGAGCAGTTCTTC.